The source of this T cell receptor beta chain is a study of blood T cell repertoires in COVID-19. Across the whole study: Acute and convalescent COVID-19 samples came from the United States, Italy and Spain.

Method: immunoSEQ multiplex PCR; TCRdb's copy keeps in-frame clones and lacks some. Among approximately 83,000 clones listed, around four fifths were seen once. The V gene's germline CDR1 is LGHNA and CDR2 YSLEER. Trimming cost V 4 bases and J 8 bases; bases outside gene matches: 17. The CDR3 totals 18 residues. The rearrangement links TRBV4-3 to TRBJ1-4; 9 positions match TRBD1. This receptor was identified in a man aged 50-59 years with acute or convalescent COVID-19. The sample comprised peripheral blood. The CDR3 region is CASSLRPIQRQGGEKLFF. The CDR3, as DNA: TGCGCCAGCAGCCTACGACCAATACAACGACAGGGGGGGGAAAAACTGTTTTTT.